Below, 25 T cell receptor beta chains from the same sample are listed, as sequenced in a study of blood T cell repertoires in COVID-19. The repertoire was sequenced with immunoSEQ multiplex PCR; TCRdb's copy has only in-frame clones and lacks some. The data show approximately 300,000 clones, with roughly 87% seen just once and roughly 2% held by the top ten. Sequenced material: peripheral blood. Source of these receptors: a man between 18 and 29 years old with active or convalescent COVID-19.

The chain links TRBV9 to TRBJ2-4; the D is unclear. This CDR3 is built from 14 residues. V was cut by 0 bases and J by 4 bases, with 8 bases left in between. Germline V gives CDR1 SGDLS, CDR2 YYNGEE. DNA for the CDR3: TGTGCCAGCAGCGTAGGTGGCGGAAAAAACATTCAGTACTTC. Its translation: CASSVGGGKNIQYF.

The rearrangement joins TRBV9 to TRBJ1-2; D remains unclear. Trimming shortened V by 0 bases and J by 7 bases, and 13 bases separated the two germline ends. Germline CDR1 reads SGDLS; CDR2 reads YYNGEE. The CDR3 extends over 14 amino acids. CDR3 sequence: CASSVGSRGSGYTF. CDR3 DNA: TGTGCCAGCAGCGTAGGGTCCCGGGGTAGTGGCTACACCTTC.

The rearrangement uses TRBV11-2 and TRBJ2-3, with TRBD2 matching 7 bases. V lost 3 bases and J lost 2; bases outside the gene matches: 8. The CDR3 has 16 residues. Germline CDR1 SGHAT, CDR2 FQNNGV. Here the CDR3 reads CASSLGGIRDTDTQYF. The CDR3 DNA reads TGTGCCAGCAGCTTGGGGGGGATCCGCGACACAGATACGCAGTATTTT. Full variable domain (missing parts from reference TRBV11-2 and TRBJ2-3): EAGVAQSPRYKIIEKRQSVAFWCNPISGHATLYWYQQILGQGPKLLIQFQNNGVVDDSQLPKDRFSAERLKGVDSTLKIQPAKLEDSAVYLCASSLGGIRDTDTQYFGPGTRLTVL.

The chain carries TRBV15 and TRBJ1-1; D is undetermined. CDR1 and CDR2 from the germline V gene are LNHNV and YYDKDF (reference sequence). This CDR3 contains 15 residues. Trimming stripped 1 base from V and 1 base from J, with 10 bases between. CDR3 protein: CATSRAPDWNTEAFF. Written as DNA, the CDR3 is TGTGCCACCAGCAGAGCGCCAGACTGGAACACTGAAGCTTTCTTT.

The genes are TRBV2 and TRBJ1-2; D unresolved. Trimming stripped 4 bases from V and 5 bases from J, with 11 bases between. Germline CDR1 SNHLY, CDR2 FYNNEI. The CDR3 sequence is 13 residues long. The CDR3 is CASSAERQYGYTF. CDR3 nucleotide sequence: TGTGCCAGCAGTGCTGAGAGGCAATATGGCTACACCTTC.

The chain employs TRBV6-2 or TRBV6-3 and TRBJ2-3; TRBD2 aligns across 7 bases. Germline-derived CDR1 and CDR2 are MNHEY and SVGEGT. V trimming: 5 bases; J trimming: 1 base; junction bases outside the gene matches: 9. This CDR3 is 16 amino acids long. This chain's CDR3 is CASSRPRGEGTDTQYF. CDR3 nucleotides: TGTGCCAGCAGTCGCCCCCGGGGGGAAGGCACAGATACGCAGTATTTT.

The chain uses TRBV28 and TRBJ1-1; 7 bases match TRBD1. The CDR3 has 14 amino acids. Germline lookup yields CDR1 MDHEN and CDR2 SYDVKM. With V trimmed by 4 bases and J by 1 base, 3 bases remained unmatched. As DNA, the CDR3 is TGTGCCAGCAGTTCGTGGACAGGGAACACTGAAGCTTTCTTT. Its translation: CASSSWTGNTEAFF.

The V call is TRBV6-1, the J call TRBJ1-5, with a weak D call TRBD1 (5 bases). The germline gives CDR1 MNHNS, CDR2 SASEGT. This CDR3 comprises 14 residues. Trimming left V 2 bases short and J 6 bases short, with 11 bases between. DNA of the CDR3: TGTGCCAGCAGTGAATGGTGGGGGGTTCAGCCCCAGCATTTT. Amino acids: CASSEWWGVQPQHF.

The rearrangement uses TRBV2 and TRBJ1-5; weak D call: TRBD1 (5 bases). CDR3 size: 14 residues. Trimming removed 4 bases at V and 4 bases at J, with 11 bases between. CDR1 SNHLY and CDR2 FYNNEI come from the germline V gene. CDR3: CASSVRGMNQPQHF. DNA of the CDR3: TGTGCCAGCAGTGTCCGGGGGATGAATCAGCCCCAGCATTTT.

This sequence joins TRBV29-1 and TRBJ2-7, with D unresolved. CDR3 length: 11 residues. In germline, CDR1 is SQVTM, CDR2 ANQGSEA. V shed 4 bases and J shed 5 bases, with 9 bases lying between them. CDR3 in DNA: TGCAGCGTTGTTCAGTCGAACGAGCAGTACTTC. Translation gives CSVVQSNEQYF.

In its sample, this clone was seen a few times. This rearrangement joins TRBV28 to TRBJ1-2, with no clear D. This CDR3 comprises 11 residues. V gave up 5 bases and J gave up 4 bases, with 5 bases separating them. Germline CDR1 MDHEN, CDR2 SYDVKM. CDR3 nucleotides: TGTGCCAGCAGTCCGGGCTATGGCTACACCTTC. Translating it yields CASSPGYGYTF.

V usage is TRBV4-3 and J usage is TRBJ1-1; no firm D call. The V end lost 0 bases, the J end lost 8 bases, and 16 bases lay between the germline ends. Looked up from germline, CDR1 is LGHNA and CDR2 is YSLEER. CDR3 length: 15 residues. As DNA, the CDR3 is TGCGCCAGCAGCCAAGAGCCAAGGGAGTTTTCGGAAGCTTTCTTT. It translates to CASSQEPREFSEAFF.

In its sample, this clone was seen once. This chain links TRBV15 with TRBJ2-1, with D possibly matching TRBD1 (6 bases). The CDR3 is 13 amino acids. Germline values: CDR1 LNHNV, CDR2 YYDKDF (reference sequence). The ends were cut back, 2 bases at V and 6 bases at J, with 8 bases in the middle. The DNA of the CDR3 is TGTGCCACCAGCAGACGACAGGTCAATGAGCAGTTCTTC. Translated: CATSRRQVNEQFF.

J is TRBJ2-3 and V is TRBV4-1; 7 bases line up with TRBD2. The CDR3 covers 17 residues. V dropped 4 bases and J dropped 4; count of bases not matched to a gene: 14. Germline V gene lookup returns CDR1 MGHRA and CDR2 YSYEKL. CDR3 DNA: TGCGCCAGCAGCCCGACTGGGGAGGGCCGTAGGGCAGATACGCAGTATTTT. As protein: CASSPTGEGRRADTQYF.

The chain is built from TRBV7-9 and TRBJ2-3, with a tentative D call TRBD2 (6 bases). The germline gives CDR1 SEHNR, CDR2 FQNEAQ (reference sequence). V gave up 7 bases and J gave up 2 bases, with 25 bases separating them. This CDR3 has 18 residues. The CDR3 bases are TGTGCCAGCACCAACACCGTTTCTAGCGACCCTAACACAGATACGCAGTATTTT. Its translation: CASTNTVSSDPNTDTQYF.

The chain joins TRBV14 to TRBJ1-1; D gene ambiguous. The V and J ends lost 3 bases and 6 bases respectively, with 17 bases between them. Germline assignment: CDR1 SGHDN and CDR2 FVKESK. This CDR3 is built from 15 residues. The CDR3 coding sequence is TGTGCCAGCAGCCATACATGGGCGTCCGGCCCTGAAGCTTTCTTT. Translated, it gives CASSHTWASGPEAFF.

The V gene is TRBV2, the J gene TRBJ1-5, with D possibly matching TRBD1 (5 bases). The CDR3 is 14 amino acids. Germline V gene data show CDR1 as SNHLY and CDR2 as FYNNEI. Trimming shortened V by 10 bases and J by 1 base, and 14 bases separated the two germline ends. The CDR3 reads CATSTATSNQPQHF. The DNA for the CDR3 is TGTGCCACCTCGACAGCGACCAGCAATCAGCCCCAGCATTTT.

This chain joins TRBV4-3 and TRBJ2-4, with D perhaps matching TRBD2 (6 bases). Germline V gives CDR1 LGHNA, CDR2 YSLEER. The CDR3 covers 18 residues. V was shortened by 0 bases and J by 6 bases, with 21 bases between the two germline ends. The CDR3 reads CASSQEAGGTSSRNIQYF. CDR3 DNA: TGCGCCAGCAGCCAAGAGGCTGGGGGGACCTCATCTCGAAACATTCAGTACTTC.

The chain is built from TRBV18 and TRBJ1-5, with 8 bases that match TRBD1. The CDR3 length is 15 residues. CDR1 KGHSH and CDR2 LQKENI come from the germline V gene. The J segment lost 6 bases and the V segment lost 6 bases, leaving 10 bases of the junction unmatched. The CDR3 loop reads CASSPGQGTSQPQHF. The CDR3 coding sequence is TGTGCCAGCTCCCCAGGACAGGGTACCAGTCAGCCCCAGCATTTT. Filled out from reference TRBV18 and TRBJ1-5, the complete variable domain reads NAGVMQNPRHLVRRRGQEARLRCSPMKGHSHVYWYRQLPEEGLKFMVYLQKENIIDESGMPKERFSAEFPKEGPSILRIQQVVRGDSAAYFCASSPGQGTSQPQHFGDGTRLSIL.

The V gene is TRBV27, the J gene TRBJ2-3, with 9 bases identical to TRBD1. Germline V gives CDR1 MNHEY, CDR2 SMNVEV (reference sequence). The CDR3 is 14 residues long. V was pared by 7 bases and J by 6 bases, with 8 bases of the junction left unmatched. CDR3 sequence: CASNRGTGWDTQYF. The DNA of the CDR3 is TGTGCCAGCAACCGCGGGACAGGGTGGGATACGCAGTATTTT.

The chain joins TRBV7-6 to TRBJ2-3; maybe TRBD2 (7 bases). CDR3 size: 16 residues. Trimming took off 5 bases at V and 2 bases at J, with 17 bases between the two ends. Germline assignment: CDR1 SGHVS and CDR2 FNYEAQ. CDR3 residues: CASSLGGLQTTDTQYF. The CDR3, as DNA: TGTGCCAGCAGCCTAGGGGGACTACAGACCACAGATACGCAGTATTTT.

V gene TRBV18 combines with J gene TRBJ1-1, with 7 bases identical to TRBD1. The germline V gene has CDR1 KGHSH and CDR2 LQKENI. Trimming took 6 bases from V and 10 from J; bases not matched to a gene: 11. This CDR3 has 13 residues. This CDR3 is CASSFTGAEGAFF. Written as DNA, the CDR3 is TGTGCCAGCTCGTTCACAGGGGCTGAAGGAGCTTTCTTT.

This clone was observed once. V usage is TRBV14 and J usage is TRBJ2-1; D possibly corresponds to TRBD2 (6 bases). The CDR3 runs to 17 residues. With 3 bases removed from V and 0 bases from J, the gap between germline ends came to 15 bases. Germline assignment: CDR1 SGHDN and CDR2 FVKESK. The CDR3 coding sequence is TGTGCCAGCAGCCAGGCCGGGACTTTACCCTCCTACAATGAGCAGTTCTTC. It codes for CASSQAGTLPSYNEQFF.

This chain connects TRBV12-3 or TRBV12-4 to TRBJ1-6; D is unclear. V lost 3 bases and J 9 bases, leaving 9 bases between the germline ends. The CDR3 is 13 residues long. As DNA, the CDR3 is TGTGCCAGCAGTTTGGGGAGTAGTTCACCCCTCCACTTT. Protein: CASSLGSSSPLHF.

The chain joins TRBV14 to TRBJ2-1; a possible D gene is TRBD2 (5 bases). Germline V lookup: CDR1 SGHDN, CDR2 FVKESK. Trimming cost V 4 bases and J 0 bases, with 10 bases left between them. This CDR3 comprises 15 residues. The CDR3: CASSPRGSSYNEQFF. The CDR3 DNA reads TGTGCCAGCAGCCCCCGAGGGAGCTCCTACAATGAGCAGTTCTTC.